A selection of T cell receptor beta chains follows, all from one sample in a study of T cell responses to AZD1222 COVID-19 vaccine. The assay was immunoSEQ multiplex PCR, and TCRdb's table has in-frame clones only and misses some. This sample carries some 130,000 clones, around 93% of them seen once, and the ten largest clones take around 2.7%. Source: peripheral blood, taken on day 0 of AZD1222 vaccination. All receptors derive from an adult in good health. CDR3s include the opening cysteine and the closing phenylalanine or tryptophan. Each record gives: clone size, J gene, D gene, V gene, CDR3 DNA, CDR3 protein. D genes are given only for firm matches. Rows give clone size only sometimes, using once, few, many, or a class for an expanded clone.

clone size: NA
J gene: TRBJ2-7
D gene: NA
V gene: TRBV5-4
CDR3 DNA: TGTGCCAGCAGCTTGTTACAAGGGCGGCTTTACGAGCAGTACTTC
CDR3 protein: CASSLLQGRLYEQYF

clone size: NA
J gene: TRBJ1-5
D gene: NA
V gene: TRBV4-1
CDR3 DNA: TGCGCCAGCAGCCAAGAGCCGGACGGTGGGGTAAGCAATCAGCCCCAGCATTTT
CDR3 protein: CASSQEPDGGVSNQPQHF

clone size: few
J gene: TRBJ1-1
D gene: NA
V gene: TRBV3-1/TRBV3-2
CDR3 DNA: TGTGCCAGCAGCCAATTTTTGGCCACTGAAGCTTTCTTT
CDR3 protein: CASSQFLATEAFF

clone size: NA
J gene: TRBJ2-6
D gene: TRBD1
V gene: TRBV24-1
CDR3 DNA: TGTGCCACCAGTGCCAGACAGGGGGCGGCTGGGGCCAACGTCCTGACTTTC
CDR3 protein: CATSARQGAAGANVLTF

clone size: NA
J gene: TRBJ2-7
D gene: NA
V gene: TRBV7-9
CDR3 DNA: TGTGCCAGCAGCTTAGCGGCTGGAGACGAGCAGTACTTC
CDR3 protein: CASSLAAGDEQYF

clone size: NA
J gene: TRBJ2-7
D gene: NA
V gene: TRBV4-3
CDR3 DNA: TGCGCCAGCAGCCAAGATTCGGTTACCTACGAGCAGTACTTC
CDR3 protein: CASSQDSVTYEQYF

clone size: once
J gene: TRBJ2-2
D gene: TRBD2
V gene: TRBV2
CDR3 DNA: TGTGCCAGCAGTGGACCCGCTAGCGGGGTCAACACCGGGGAGCTGTTTTTT
CDR3 protein: CASSGPASGVNTGELFF

clone size: NA
J gene: TRBJ2-5
D gene: TRBD2
V gene: TRBV18
CDR3 DNA: TGTGCCAGCTCACCGCTAGCGGGAGGAGAGACCCAGTACTTC
CDR3 protein: CASSPLAGGETQYF

clone size: NA
J gene: TRBJ2-3
D gene: NA
V gene: TRBV14
CDR3 DNA: TGTGCCAGCAGCGACGTGGGGGGTGCAGATACGCAGTATTTT
CDR3 protein: CASSDVGGADTQYF

clone size: NA
J gene: TRBJ2-3
D gene: TRBD2
V gene: TRBV5-1
CDR3 DNA: TGCGCCAGTACTAGCGGGGTGACAGATACGCAGTATTTT
CDR3 protein: CASTSGVTDTQYF

clone size: NA
J gene: TRBJ1-5
D gene: NA
V gene: TRBV7-9
CDR3 DNA: TGTGCCAGCAGCCCGAGGGGGGGTAGGGATCAGCCCCAGCATTTT
CDR3 protein: CASSPRGGRDQPQHF

clone size: NA
J gene: TRBJ2-3
D gene: NA
V gene: TRBV5-1
CDR3 DNA: TGCGCCAGCACCGACAGCGGCGGCGCAGATACGCAGTATTTT
CDR3 protein: CASTDSGGADTQYF

clone size: NA
J gene: TRBJ2-7
D gene: NA
V gene: TRBV21-1
CDR3 DNA: TGTGCCAGCAGCGCCGTTAGGGACGGCCGATTAGAGCAGTACTTC
CDR3 protein: CASSAVRDGRLEQYF

clone size: few
J gene: TRBJ2-1
D gene: NA
V gene: TRBV4-1
CDR3 DNA: TGCGCCAGCAGCCAAGATGGAATTAGCGGCTACAATGAGCAGTTCTTC
CDR3 protein: CASSQDGISGYNEQFF

clone size: NA
J gene: TRBJ1-1
D gene: NA
V gene: TRBV7-9
CDR3 DNA: TGTGCCAGCAGCTTACAGAACACTGAAGCTTTCTTT
CDR3 protein: CASSLQNTEAFF

clone size: NA
J gene: TRBJ1-1
D gene: NA
V gene: TRBV12-5
CDR3 DNA: TGTGCTAGTGGTTTTCATTCTTACACTGAAGCTTTCTTT
CDR3 protein: CASGFHSYTEAFF

clone size: NA
J gene: TRBJ1-5
D gene: TRBD1
V gene: TRBV6-5
CDR3 DNA: TGTGCCAGCAGACCCCAAGGGGGCCAGCCCCAGCATTTT
CDR3 protein: CASRPQGGQPQHF

clone size: NA
J gene: TRBJ2-1
D gene: NA
V gene: TRBV10-1
CDR3 DNA: TGCGCCAGCAGTGGACGTTTTGAGGGGGGCGATGAGCAGTTCTTC
CDR3 protein: CASSGRFEGGDEQFF

clone size: once
J gene: TRBJ2-6
D gene: NA
V gene: TRBV3-1/TRBV3-2
CDR3 DNA: TGTGCCAGCAGCCAAGTTTCTGGGGCCAACGTCCTGACTTTC
CDR3 protein: CASSQVSGANVLTF

clone size: NA
J gene: TRBJ1-1
D gene: NA
V gene: TRBV28
CDR3 DNA: TGTGCCAGCAGTCCCACCGACAGTGAGAGCACTGAAGCTTTCTTT
CDR3 protein: CASSPTDSESTEAFF

clone size: once
J gene: TRBJ1-5
D gene: NA
V gene: TRBV5-5
CDR3 DNA: TGTGCCAGCAGCCCCCTCGCAGGGGACCAGGGGCCCCAGCATTTT
CDR3 protein: CASSPLAGDQGPQHF

clone size: NA
J gene: TRBJ1-5
D gene: NA
V gene: TRBV28
CDR3 DNA: TGTGCCAGCAGTGGGGGGCGGGCGGGAACTCAGCCCCAGCATTTT
CDR3 protein: CASSGGRAGTQPQHF

clone size: NA
J gene: TRBJ2-5
D gene: TRBD2
V gene: TRBV4-1
CDR3 DNA: TGCGCCAGCAGCCTGATGGCGGGACTAGCGGGGGTCCAAGAGACCCAGTACTTC
CDR3 protein: CASSLMAGLAGVQETQYF

clone size: NA
J gene: TRBJ2-3
D gene: NA
V gene: TRBV27
CDR3 DNA: TGTGCCAGCAGTACGATTGGGTCTAGCACAGATACGCAGTATTTT
CDR3 protein: CASSTIGSSTDTQYF

clone size: NA
J gene: TRBJ1-6
D gene: TRBD1
V gene: TRBV24-1
CDR3 DNA: TGTGCCACCAGTGATAGGGACAGTCATTCACCCCTCCACTTT
CDR3 protein: CATSDRDSHSPLHF

clone size: NA
J gene: TRBJ2-4
D gene: TRBD2
V gene: TRBV5-6
CDR3 DNA: TGTGCCAGCAGCCCCGGGAGGGTTAACATTCAGTACTTC
CDR3 protein: CASSPGRVNIQYF

clone size: NA
J gene: TRBJ2-5
D gene: TRBD2
V gene: TRBV5-4
CDR3 DNA: TGTGCCAGCAGCTTGGCTCTAGCGGGAGTGGTAGAGACCCAGTACTTC
CDR3 protein: CASSLALAGVVETQYF

clone size: NA
J gene: TRBJ2-7
D gene: NA
V gene: TRBV5-5
CDR3 DNA: TGTGCCAGCAGCTCCCGGACCCTCCGGTCGTGGGAGCAGTACTTC
CDR3 protein: CASSSRTLRSWEQYF

clone size: NA
J gene: TRBJ2-1
D gene: NA
V gene: TRBV6-5
CDR3 DNA: TGTGCCAGCAAACTGACAGGCTCCTACAATGAGCAGTTCTTC
CDR3 protein: CASKLTGSYNEQFF

clone size: NA
J gene: TRBJ1-4
D gene: TRBD1
V gene: TRBV4-1
CDR3 DNA: TGCGCCAGCAGCCAGGACCGGGGGACAGACGAAAAACTGTTTTTT
CDR3 protein: CASSQDRGTDEKLFF

clone size: NA
J gene: TRBJ2-7
D gene: TRBD1
V gene: TRBV7-2
CDR3 DNA: TGTGCCAGCAGTTCACAGGGGTCGGCGTACGAGCAGTACTTC
CDR3 protein: CASSSQGSAYEQYF

clone size: NA
J gene: TRBJ1-2
D gene: NA
V gene: TRBV2
CDR3 DNA: TGTGCCAGCAGTGAGTTTACGGATAACTATGGCTACACCTTC
CDR3 protein: CASSEFTDNYGYTF

clone size: NA
J gene: TRBJ1-6
D gene: NA
V gene: TRBV4-2
CDR3 DNA: TGTGCCAGCAGTAGGACCCGGAATAATTCACCCCTCCACTTT
CDR3 protein: CASSRTRNNSPLHF

clone size: NA
J gene: TRBJ2-7
D gene: TRBD2
V gene: TRBV11-2
CDR3 DNA: TGTGCCAGCAGCCCGACCGGGGGGGCCTACGAGCAGTACTTC
CDR3 protein: CASSPTGGAYEQYF

clone size: NA
J gene: TRBJ2-7
D gene: TRBD2
V gene: TRBV14
CDR3 DNA: TGTGCCAGCAGCCAAGGTCTAGCGGGAGTCTACGAGCAGTACTTC
CDR3 protein: CASSQGLAGVYEQYF

clone size: NA
J gene: TRBJ1-1
D gene: NA
V gene: TRBV15
CDR3 DNA: TGTGCCACCAGCAGTGGGTCTTCCACTGAAGCTTTCTTT
CDR3 protein: CATSSGSSTEAFF

clone size: once
J gene: TRBJ1-1
D gene: NA
V gene: TRBV7-9
CDR3 DNA: TGTGCCAGCAGCTACGAGCTGTGGGGGACTGAAGCTTTCTTT
CDR3 protein: CASSYELWGTEAFF

clone size: once
J gene: TRBJ2-7
D gene: NA
V gene: TRBV30
CDR3 DNA: TGTGCCTGGAGTCAGGGTTCTGTATACGAGCAGTACTTC
CDR3 protein: CAWSQGSVYEQYF

clone size: NA
J gene: TRBJ1-2
D gene: NA
V gene: TRBV4-3
CDR3 DNA: TGCGCCAGCAGCCAAGATTTGGGGTGGGGCTACACCTTC
CDR3 protein: CASSQDLGWGYTF

clone size: NA
J gene: TRBJ1-6
D gene: NA
V gene: TRBV11-3
CDR3 DNA: TGTGCCAGCACCGAAACCACCGGGGTTGGTTCGCCCCTCCACTTT
CDR3 protein: CASTETTGVGSPLHF

clone size: NA
J gene: TRBJ2-1
D gene: NA
V gene: TRBV4-3
CDR3 DNA: TGCGCCAGCAGCCAAAGGATAGCGTCTGTCCGCAGCTCCTACAATGAGCAGTTCTTC
CDR3 protein: CASSQRIASVRSSYNEQFF

clone size: NA
J gene: TRBJ2-2
D gene: NA
V gene: TRBV6-5
CDR3 DNA: TGTGCCAGCAGAAGGGGGGGGCAGAACACCGGGGAGCTGTTTTTT
CDR3 protein: CASRRGGQNTGELFF

clone size: NA
J gene: TRBJ1-5
D gene: NA
V gene: TRBV12-2
CDR3 DNA: TGTGCAAGTCGCTTAGTGGGACGGGACTCTTGGAGCAATCAGCCCCAGCATTTT
CDR3 protein: CASRLVGRDSWSNQPQHF

clone size: NA
J gene: TRBJ1-2
D gene: NA
V gene: TRBV10-3
CDR3 DNA: TGTGCCATCAGTGGAGAGGCTTATGGCTACACCTTC
CDR3 protein: CAISGEAYGYTF

clone size: NA
J gene: TRBJ2-7
D gene: TRBD2
V gene: TRBV6-4
CDR3 DNA: TGTGCCAGCAGTGATGAGGGAGGGCCCATGGTCGAGCAGTACTTC
CDR3 protein: CASSDEGGPMVEQYF

clone size: NA
J gene: TRBJ2-5
D gene: TRBD2
V gene: TRBV29-1
CDR3 DNA: TGCAGCGTTTCAACCCAGCGGGGGGCCAGTCGGGAGACCCAGTACTTC
CDR3 protein: CSVSTQRGASRETQYF

clone size: once
J gene: TRBJ1-6
D gene: NA
V gene: TRBV2
CDR3 DNA: TGTGCCAGCAGGGGTTCCTATAATTCACCCCTCCACTTT
CDR3 protein: CASRGSYNSPLHF

clone size: once
J gene: TRBJ2-7
D gene: TRBD1
V gene: TRBV28
CDR3 DNA: TGTGCCAGCAGTGGCGGACAGGGACCCGAGCAGTACTTC
CDR3 protein: CASSGGQGPEQYF

clone size: NA
J gene: TRBJ1-1
D gene: NA
V gene: TRBV19
CDR3 DNA: TGTGCCAGTAGTACTTATCGGATGAACACTGAAGCTTTCTTT
CDR3 protein: CASSTYRMNTEAFF

clone size: NA
J gene: TRBJ1-2
D gene: NA
V gene: TRBV28
CDR3 DNA: TGTGCCTCCCACGTCCAGGGCTACGGCTACACCTTC
CDR3 protein: CASHVQGYGYTF

clone size: NA
J gene: TRBJ2-5
D gene: TRBD2
V gene: TRBV7-6
CDR3 DNA: TGTGCCAGCAGCTTAGGCCGGGCTAGCGGGGGGGAAGAGACCCAGTACTTC
CDR3 protein: CASSLGRASGGEETQYF

clone size: NA
J gene: TRBJ2-7
D gene: NA
V gene: TRBV6-5
CDR3 DNA: TGTGCCAGCAGTTACGTCGCGGGTTGGTACGAGCAGTACTTC
CDR3 protein: CASSYVAGWYEQYF

clone size: NA
J gene: TRBJ1-5
D gene: NA
V gene: TRBV4-2
CDR3 DNA: TGTGCCAGCAGCCAAGATCTGCAGTCCAGTCAGCCCCAGCATTTT
CDR3 protein: CASSQDLQSSQPQHF

clone size: NA
J gene: TRBJ2-7
D gene: NA
V gene: TRBV3-1/TRBV3-2
CDR3 DNA: TGTGCCAGCAGCCAGACCGGGGGCAGAGGCGAGCAGTACTTC
CDR3 protein: CASSQTGGRGEQYF

clone size: NA
J gene: TRBJ1-2
D gene: TRBD1
V gene: TRBV7-9
CDR3 DNA: TGTGCCAGCGCCATGACAGGGGGCAATGGCTACACCTTC
CDR3 protein: CASAMTGGNGYTF

clone size: NA
J gene: TRBJ2-7
D gene: NA
V gene: TRBV9
CDR3 DNA: TGTGCCAGCAGCCTCCACCCCAGCGCAGGGACAATCTACGAGCAGTACTTC
CDR3 protein: CASSLHPSAGTIYEQYF

clone size: NA
J gene: TRBJ1-5
D gene: NA
V gene: TRBV5-4
CDR3 DNA: TGTGCCAGCTCTGACGGTAGCAATCAGCCCCAGCATTTT
CDR3 protein: CASSDGSNQPQHF

clone size: NA
J gene: TRBJ1-5
D gene: NA
V gene: TRBV21-1
CDR3 DNA: TGTGCCAGCAGCAAAGATTCCCGGGGTCAGCCCCAGCATTTT
CDR3 protein: CASSKDSRGQPQHF

clone size: NA
J gene: TRBJ1-5
D gene: NA
V gene: TRBV27
CDR3 DNA: TGTGCCAGCAGGTGGGGGGGCACCCTCAATCAGCCCCAGCATTTT
CDR3 protein: CASRWGGTLNQPQHF

clone size: NA
J gene: TRBJ2-6
D gene: NA
V gene: TRBV19
CDR3 DNA: TGTGCCAGCCAATCAACAGGGGCCAACGTCCTGACTTTC
CDR3 protein: CASQSTGANVLTF